The 23 T cell receptor beta chains presented below share a single source sample, sequenced in a study of CD8+CD57+ T cells in acquired aplastic anemia. Using genomic DNA as the template, TCR beta VDJ and CDR3 profiling was carried out. TCRdb recomputed calls from the reads with MiXCR, one row per CDR3 protein. The table shows around 140,000 distinct CDR3 sequences, with around two fifths occurring only once. What was sequenced was sorted CD4+, CD8+, or CD8+CD57+ T cells (not recorded which) from PBMCs. These receptors were obtained from a human donor in good health, serving as a control.

As for this clonotype: With a much larger clone just one base away, this may be a read error. The chain has TRBV14 and TRBJ1-2; perhaps TRBD1 as D (5 bases). Trimming removed 5 bases from V and 0 bases from J, with 7 bases in between. Germline CDR1 SGHDN, CDR2 FVKESK. The CDR3 totals 13 residues. The chain's CDR3 is CASSRGANYGYTF. The CDR3 nucleotides read TGTGCCAGCAGCAGGGGCGCTAACTATGGCTACACCTTC.

In regard to this clonotype: No conserved phenylalanine or tryptophan is present at the end of the CDR3, so a read error is the likely explanation. DNA of the CDR3: TGCGCCAGCAACGAGCGGAGCACAGATACGCAGTATCTT. It yields the protein CASNERSTDTQYL. V and J are TRBV12-3 or TRBV12-4 and TRBJ2-3; D is possibly TRBD2 (5 bases). This CDR3 comprises 13 residues.

In regard to this clonotype: A much larger clone lies one base from this, so it may be a read error. This chain joins TRBV20-1 and TRBJ1-1, with D maybe TRBD1 (5 bases). This CDR3 region has 13 residues. The germline V and J ends were trimmed by 3 bases and 4 bases, with 12 bases remaining between them. CDR1 is DFQATT and CDR2 is SNEGSKA in the germline V gene (reference sequence). This chain's CDR3 is CSASYWGGTEAFF. CDR3 coding DNA: TGCAGTGCTAGTTATTGGGGGGGCACTGAAGCTTTCTTT.

This clonotype has at least ten counts. The chain links TRBV19 to TRBJ1-5; unclear D gene. Per the germline V gene, CDR1 is LNHDA and CDR2 is SQIVND (reference sequence). The CDR3 extends over 10 amino acids. V dropped 10 bases and J dropped 8 bases, with 9 bases sitting between them. The CDR3 DNA reads as TGTGCCACCACTACTAAGCCCCAGCATTTT. Translating gives CATTTKPQHF.

Worth noting for this clonotype: A single base separates this from a much larger clone, so it may be a read error. This chain links TRBV11-2 with TRBJ2-1, with D possibly called TRBD1 or TRBD2 (5 bases each). The CDR3 loop spans 15 amino acids. Germline lookup yields CDR1 SGHAT and CDR2 FQNNGV. The CDR3 DNA reads as TGTGCCGGCAGCTTAGATCAGGCAGGGAGCTATGAGCAGTTCTTC. Residues: CAGSLDQAGSYEQFF.

This clonotype was observed many times. The V gene is TRBV20-1, the J gene TRBJ2-1; 7 bases are shared with TRBD2. Per germline, CDR1 DFQATT and CDR2 SNEGSKA (reference sequence). J gave up 5 bases and V 6 bases, and 16 bases lay outside the gene matches. The CDR3 has 16 residues. The CDR3 region is CSAPIWGGRNDNEQFF. The DNA for the CDR3 is TGCAGTGCCCCCATCTGGGGCGGGAGAAACGACAATGAGCAGTTCTTC.

There are many counts of this clonotype. The rearrangement links TRBV9 to TRBJ2-2; D is undetermined. The CDR3 runs to 14 residues. V was clipped by 0 bases and J by 2 bases, with 5 bases between them. Per the germline V gene, CDR1 is SGDLS and CDR2 is YYNGEE. CDR3 sequence: CASSVAVNTGELFF. The CDR3 DNA reads TGTGCCAGCAGCGTAGCGGTCAACACCGGGGAGCTGTTTTTT.

In its sample, this clonotype was seen many times. This chain connects TRBV19 to TRBJ1-2, with no clear D. Germline values: CDR1 LNHDA, CDR2 SQIVND (reference sequence). The V gene lost 6 bases and the J gene lost 3 bases, with 5 bases spanning the gap. The CDR3 totals 11 residues. CDR3 in DNA: TGTGCCAGTAGCCTTGACTATGGCTACACCTTC. The encoded protein is CASSLDYGYTF.

The gene calls are TRBV20-1 and TRBJ2-7, with 9 nucleotides matching TRBD2. Germline assignment: CDR1 DFQATT and CDR2 SNEGSKA (reference sequence). Losses at the gene ends were 3 bases for V and 6 bases for J; bases not matched to a gene: 6. This CDR3 comprises 13 residues. The CDR3 is CSARIAGAFEQYF. The CDR3 DNA is TGCAGTGCTAGGATAGCGGGAGCTTTCGAGCAGTACTTC.

The J gene is TRBJ2-5, the V gene TRBV7-9; D remains ambiguous. V was trimmed by 5 bases and J by 5 bases, leaving 3 bases between them. The CDR3 is made up of 10 amino acids. Germline V gives CDR1 SEHNR, CDR2 FQNEAQ (reference sequence). The CDR3 loop is CASSPETQYF. The DNA of the CDR3 is TGTGCCAGCAGCCCCGAGACCCAGTACTTC.

This clonotype was found many times. The chain uses TRBV30 and TRBJ2-3, with no clear D. The CDR3 spans 11 residues. Germline CDR1 reads GTSNPN; CDR2 reads SVGIG (reference sequence). V gave up 2 bases and J gave up 6 bases, with 6 bases separating them. The CDR3 DNA reads as TGTGCCTGGAGTCGCCGCGATACGCAGTATTTT. This gives the protein CAWSRRDTQYF.

This clonotype was observed a handful of times. The chain links TRBV28 to TRBJ1-2, with 8 bases that match TRBD1. This CDR3 spans 15 amino acids. CDR1 is MDHEN, CDR2 SYDVKM, per germline. With V trimmed by 7 bases and J by 2 bases, 9 bases remained unmatched. CDR3 in DNA: TGTGCCAGCACCCGGCCCAGGGGGCAGAACTATGGCTACACCTTC. This sequence encodes CASTRPRGQNYGYTF.

This clonotype was seen a handful of times. The chain links TRBV30 to TRBJ1-3; maybe TRBD1 (6 bases). The CDR3 is 14 residues long. Trimming stripped 2 bases from V and 2 bases from J, with 10 bases between. Germline values: CDR1 GTSNPN, CDR2 SVGIG (reference sequence). The CDR3 DNA is TGTGCCTGGAGTCGGGGGGGCCCTGGAAACACCATATATTTT. This sequence encodes CAWSRGGPGNTIYF.

This clonotype was found many times. The CDR3 loop reads CASSLARTGSGYTF. The CDR3 nucleotides are TGTGCCAGCAGTTTAGCGCGGACAGGGAGTGGCTACACCTTC. The chain joins TRBV12-3 or TRBV12-4 to TRBJ1-2; TRBD1 matches at 8 bases. With V trimmed by 0 bases and J by 7 bases, 4 bases remained unmatched. This CDR3 has 14 amino acids.

This clonotype was detected ten times or more. This chain links TRBV12-3 or TRBV12-4 with TRBJ1-2; D possibly corresponds to TRBD1 (5 bases). Trimming cost V 5 bases and J 8 bases, with 15 bases left between them. The CDR3 runs 13 residues. CDR3 residues: CASSRGRVEGYTF. Here the CDR3 DNA reads TGTGCCAGCAGTAGGGGCAGGGTGGAGGGCTACACCTTC.

A remark on this clonotype: Given the absence of the conserved phenylalanine or tryptophan at the CDR3 end, a read error is likely. The DNA is omitted, as the CDR3 cannot be located on it reliably, and the CDR3 follows TCRdb's listing. V gene TRBV19 combines with J gene TRBJ2-6. The germline V gene encodes CDR1 LNHDA and CDR2 SQIVND (reference sequence). The CDR3 length is 8 residues, termini included. The CDR3 spells CASSPSRD.

This rearrangement joins TRBV2 to TRBJ1-2, with D maybe TRBD1 (5 bases). The CDR3 sequence is 14 residues long. Germline V gene data show CDR1 as SNHLY and CDR2 as FYNNEI. The V and J ends lost 6 bases and 5 bases respectively, with 16 bases between them. Here the CDR3 DNA reads TGTGCCAGCAGGAGGGACCAAATAGTTTATGGCTACACCTTC. This encodes CASRRDQIVYGYTF.

This chain joins TRBV20-1 and TRBJ2-1; D remains unclear. The CDR3 length is 12 residues. V was trimmed by 3 bases and J by 1 base, leaving 4 bases between them. Germline V gene data show CDR1 as DFQATT and CDR2 as SNEGSKA (reference sequence). The CDR3 DNA sequence: TGCAGTGCTAGGCTATCCTACAATGAGCAGTTCTTC. Protein: CSARLSYNEQFF.

On this clonotype: The germline gene is not matched at one end of the junction; a read error may be the cause. The chain employs TRBV24-1 and TRBJ1-2, with 8 nucleotides matching TRBD1. There are 14 residues in the CDR3. Germline loops: CDR1 KGHDR, CDR2 SFDVKD. CDR3 amino acids: CASSGQGLYYGYTF. Here the CDR3 DNA reads TGTGCCAGCAGTGGACAGGGCCTTTACTATGGCTACACCTTC.

This clonotype was seen at least ten times. Its ends do not fully match the called genes, so a read error is possible. V and J are TRBV24-1 and TRBJ1-2; 8 positions agree with TRBD1. The CDR3 totals 13 residues. Germline V gene lookup returns CDR1 KGHDR and CDR2 SFDVKD. Here the CDR3 DNA reads TGTGCCACCAGTGACACGACAGGGGCCTCGATGGCCTTC. Its translation: CATSDTTGASMAF.

Turning to this clonotype: With a much larger clone just one base away, this may be a read error. The J gene is TRBJ1-3, the V gene TRBV13; no definite D call. The CDR3 has 13 amino acids. CDR1 and CDR2 (germline): PRHDT, FYEKMQ (reference sequence). The V end lost 4 bases, the J end lost 0 bases, and 4 bases lay between the germline ends. As DNA, the CDR3 is TGTGCCAGCAGCTATACCTCTGGAAACACCATATATTTT. This codes for CASSYTSGNTIYF.

On this clonotype: The junction departs from the called germline gene at one end, perhaps through a read error. The J gene is TRBJ2-5, the V gene TRBV2; no clear D gene. The CDR3 is 14 amino acids. Germline lookup yields CDR1 SNHLY and CDR2 FYNNEI. The CDR3 region is CASSQDGTAKTQNF. The CDR3 DNA sequence: TGCGCCAGCAGCCAAGATGGTACGGCGAAGACCCAGAACTTC.

The rearrangement links TRBV24-1 to TRBJ1-2, with D unresolved. V lost 5 bases, J lost 12 bases, and 21 bases lay in between. There are 14 residues in the CDR3. Germline V gene lookup returns CDR1 KGHDR and CDR2 SFDVKD. CDR3 amino acids: CATSAGGERSGNTF. The CDR3 coding sequence is TGTGCCACCAGTGCTGGTGGGGAAAGGTCTGGAAACACCTTC.